These 12 T cell receptor beta chains share one sample of origin, sequenced in a study of identical twins. One entry per CDR3 protein results from TCRdb running MiXCR on the 5' RACE reads. The sample holds fewer than 650,000 distinct CDR3 sequences; 9.5% to 10% are singletons and the top ten take 2.5% to 3.5%. The same sample was also studied in work on yellow fever vaccine responses in identical twins.

The sequenced sample consisted of PBMCs. The origin of the receptors is a woman between 18 and 29 years old in good health.

This clonotype was detected a few times. The chain joins TRBV12-3 or TRBV12-4 to TRBJ1-5, with D maybe TRBD1 (5 bases). Trimming removed 6 bases from V and 3 bases from J, with 12 bases in between. The CDR3 totals 14 residues. CDR3 nucleotide sequence: TGTGCCAGCAGGCCGTCAGGGCTCAATCAGCCCCAGCATTTT. Translated: CASRPSGLNQPQHF.

The chain couples TRBV5-1 to TRBJ1-4; TRBD1 is a possible D gene (6 bases). Germline loops: CDR1 SGHRS, CDR2 YFSETQ. This CDR3 has 15 amino acids. V lost 4 bases and J 5 bases, leaving 15 bases between the germline ends. CDR3 sequence (DNA): TGCGCCAGCAGCGCCCTGGGACAACCAAATGAAAAACTGTTTTTT. This codes for CASSALGQPNEKLFF.

This clonotype was detected only a few times. V and J are TRBV29-1 and TRBJ2-7; weak D call: TRBD2 (7 bases). V lost 6 bases to trimming and J lost 6 bases, with 15 bases between them. The V gene's germline CDR1 is SQVTM and CDR2 ANQGSEA. The CDR3 runs to 12 residues. The CDR3 sequence: CSVSEGGSEQYF. The CDR3 DNA reads as TGCAGCGTGTCCGAGGGGGGGAGCGAGCAGTACTTC.

This clonotype was found a few times. The chain is built from TRBV12-3 or TRBV12-4 and TRBJ2-7; D possibly matches TRBD1 or TRBD2 (5 bases each). Trimming stripped 5 bases from V and 7 bases from J, with 15 bases between. This CDR3 is 13 amino acids long. The CDR3 sequence is CASSRDGLGEQYF. The CDR3 nucleotides read TGTGCCAGCAGTCGGGACGGTCTCGGGGAGCAGTACTTC.

The genes are TRBV5-1 and TRBJ2-7, with TRBD1 identical over 10 bases. CDR3 length equals 16 residues. Germline lookup yields CDR1 SGHRS and CDR2 YFSETQ. After removal of 2 bases from V and 1 base from J, the junction contained 6 bases not matched to a gene. CDR3 region: CASSFSGQGVSYEQYF. The CDR3 nucleotides are TGCGCCAGCAGCTTTAGCGGACAGGGGGTATCCTACGAGCAGTACTTC.

This chain links TRBV7-9 with TRBJ2-1; D is possibly TRBD2 (6 bases). The V gene's germline CDR1 is SEHNR and CDR2 FQNEAQ (reference sequence). V dropped 7 bases and J dropped 6 bases, with 22 bases sitting between them. The CDR3 totals 16 residues. CDR3 sequence reads: CASTPLGGGAVNEQFF. DNA for the CDR3: TGTGCCAGCACCCCCCTGGGTGGCGGGGCTGTCAATGAGCAGTTCTTC.

This clonotype was detected a few times. The V and J genes are TRBV20-1 and TRBJ2-4, with 7 positions matching TRBD1. Germline-derived CDR1 and CDR2 are DFQATT and SNEGSKA (reference sequence). J was trimmed by 8 bases and V by 4 bases; bases with no gene match: 5. The CDR3 is 12 residues long. The CDR3 loop is CSAKKGADIQYF. The CDR3 DNA reads TGCAGTGCTAAGAAGGGGGCGGACATTCAGTACTTC.

This clonotype was found many times. The genes are TRBV5-6 and TRBJ2-3; 15 bases agree with TRBD2. This CDR3 is built from 16 residues. The germline CDR1 and CDR2 sequences are SGHDT and YYEEEE. V was pared by 4 bases and J by 9 bases, with 9 bases of the junction left unmatched. Here the CDR3 DNA reads TGTGCCAGCAGCCGGACTAGCGGGGGGGCCGGCTACACGCAGTATTTT. It specifies CASSRTSGGAGYTQYF. Based on the CDR3 plus reference TRBV5-6 and TRBJ2-3, the full variable domain is DAGVTQSPTHLIKTRGQQVTLRCSPKSGHDTVSWYQQALGQGPQFIFQYYEEEERQRGNFPDRFSGHQFPNYSSELNVNALLLGDSALYLCASSRTSGGAGYTQYFGPGTRLTVL.

This clonotype was counted a few times. Sequence at one end of the junction differs from germline and may be a read error. The rearrangement joins TRBV4-3 to TRBJ2-7; possible D gene TRBD2, 6 bases. This CDR3 spans 14 amino acids. From germline, CDR1 is LGHNA and CDR2 YSLEER. The CDR3 DNA reads as TGCGCCAGCAGCCAAGAGGGACTTTCCTCCGAGCAGTACTTC. Translated: CASSQEGLSSEQYF.

This clonotype occurred many times. The rearrangement links TRBV29-1 to TRBJ2-6; no firm D call. The V gene's germline CDR1 is SQVTM and CDR2 ANQGSEA. Trimming cost V 4 bases and J 12 bases, with 16 bases left between them. The CDR3 is 13 residues long. The CDR3 is CSVVQVGYGVLTF. In nucleotides, the CDR3 is TGCAGCGTTGTTCAAGTTGGGTACGGCGTCCTGACTTTC.

This clonotype has ten or more counts. This chain joins TRBV5-1 and TRBJ2-3, with TRBD2 matching 11 bases. CDR1 is SGHRS, CDR2 YFSETQ, per germline. CDR3 size: 15 residues. After removal of 4 bases from V and 3 bases from J, the junction contained 4 bases not matched to a gene. CDR3 residues: CASSHSGGATDTQYF. For the CDR3, the DNA is TGCGCCAGCAGCCATAGCGGGGGGGCGACAGATACGCAGTATTTT.

The sample holds many counts of this clonotype. The rearrangement uses TRBV12-3 or TRBV12-4 and TRBJ2-1; 8 bases map to TRBD1. J lost 6 bases, V lost 2 bases, and 6 bases had no gene match. The CDR3 sequence is 15 residues long. DNA of the CDR3: TGTGCCAGCAGTTTATACAGGACAGGGACCAATGAGCAGTTCTTC. Its translation is CASSLYRTGTNEQFF.